This T cell receptor (beta chain) was captured by sequencing in a study of blood T cell repertoires in COVID-19. Study at large: Spain, Italy and the United States supplied samples that represented acute and convalescent COVID-19. The cDNA or gDNA used as material had been derived from T cells, B-cell-depleted T cells, or PBMCs.

The germline V gene has CDR1 SGDLS and CDR2 YYNGEE. V was pared by 0 bases and J by 5 bases, with 11 bases between. The CDR3 spans 14 residues. In the source study's methods: Amplified reference gene primers provided the basis for estimating nucleated cell counts. The assay was immunoSEQ multiplex PCR, and TCRdb's table has in-frame clones only and misses some. V, J and clone size reflect that table, while D and trimming were determined from the DNA. The table lists over 450,000 clones, 85% to 90% of them singletons. Seattle-derived patients entered the study during active infection and were followed longitudinally.

The gene calls are TRBV9 and TRBJ1-1, with D hard to call. The origin of this receptor is a woman aged 45-60 years with COVID-19, enrolled during active disease. The sequenced sample consisted of peripheral blood. The CDR3 DNA reads TGTGCCAGCAGCGTAGCAGCGGGGTGGACTGAAGCTTTCTTT. This encodes CASSVAAGWTEAFF.